This T cell receptor beta chain was identified during a study of tumor-infiltrating lymphocytes in oesophageal squamous cell carcinoma. This clonotype was seen a few times. MiXCR, applied by TCRdb to the PCR reads, yields one record per CDR3 protein. This table holds 14,000 or so distinct CDR3 sequences, 50% found once. The clonotype comes from a male donor with esophageal squamous cell carcinoma. Input material: esophageal tumor tissue.

The CDR3 nucleotides are TGTGCCAGTCGGGGTAAGGTAAATCAGCCCCAGCATTTT. Translating it yields CASRGKVNQPQHF. The chain uses TRBV6-5 and TRBJ1-5; unclear D gene. The germline CDR1 and CDR2 sequences are MNHEY and SVGAGI. This CDR3 has 13 amino acids. Trimming cost V 9 bases and J 4 bases, with 13 bases left between them.